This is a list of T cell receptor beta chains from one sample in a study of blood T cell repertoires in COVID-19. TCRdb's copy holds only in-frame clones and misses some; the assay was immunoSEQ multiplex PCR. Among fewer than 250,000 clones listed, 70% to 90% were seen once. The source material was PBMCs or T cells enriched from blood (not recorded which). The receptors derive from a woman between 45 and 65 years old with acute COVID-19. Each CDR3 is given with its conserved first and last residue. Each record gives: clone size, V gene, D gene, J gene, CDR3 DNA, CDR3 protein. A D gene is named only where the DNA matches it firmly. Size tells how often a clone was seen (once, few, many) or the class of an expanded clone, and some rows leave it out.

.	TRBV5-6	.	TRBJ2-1	TGTGCCAGCAGCGTAAGACAAAGCTCCTACAATGAGCAGTTCTTC	CASSVRQSSYNEQFF
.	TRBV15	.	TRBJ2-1	TGTGCCACCAGCAGAGATACGAGCTTCTCCTACAATGAGCAGTTCTTC	CATSRDTSFSYNEQFF
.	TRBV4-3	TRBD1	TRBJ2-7	TGCGCCAGCAGCCACGGACAGGGACCCTCCTACGAGCAGTACTTC	CASSHGQGPSYEQYF
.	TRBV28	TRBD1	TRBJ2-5	TGTGCCAGCAGTTTTCCCATCGGGACAGGGGAAGAGACCCAGTACTTC	CASSFPIGTGEETQYF
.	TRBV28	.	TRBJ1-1	TGTGCCAGCAGTTTTGGGAGTGTTGAAGCTTTCTTT	CASSFGSVEAFF
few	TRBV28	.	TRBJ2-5	TGTGCCTGCGCGTCGGAGGGGCCCCGTCAGGGAGAGACCCAGTACTTC	CACASEGPRQGETQYF
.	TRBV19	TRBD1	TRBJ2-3	TGTGCCAGTAGCCCGCCGGGACAGGCTTACACAGATACGCAGTATTTT	CASSPPGQAYTDTQYF
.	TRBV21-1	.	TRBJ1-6	TGTGCCAGCAGCAAACCGAGACCACGACAGGGTATGAGATCACCCCTCCACTTT	CASSKPRPRQGMRSPLHF
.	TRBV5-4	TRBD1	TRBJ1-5	TGTGCCAGCAGCAAGGACCCAGGGGGAAGCAATCAGCCCCAGCATTTT	CASSKDPGGSNQPQHF
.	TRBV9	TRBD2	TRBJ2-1	TGTGCCAGCAGCGTAGCCCCGGGAGGTACAATCAATGAGCAGTTCTTC	CASSVAPGGTINEQFF
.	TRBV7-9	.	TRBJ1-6	TGTGCCAGCAGCTTAGCGACGGGAACCAATTCACCCCTCCACTTT	CASSLATGTNSPLHF
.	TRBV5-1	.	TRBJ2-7	TGCGCCAGCAGCTTACAGGGCTACGAGCAGTACTTC	CASSLQGYEQYF
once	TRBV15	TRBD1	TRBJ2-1	TGTGCCACCAGCAGGGGACAGGGCACGTACAATGAGCAGTTCTTC	CATSRGQGTYNEQFF
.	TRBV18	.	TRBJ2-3	TGTGCCAGCTCACCCGATTTGGGCGCAGATACGCAGTATTTT	CASSPDLGADTQYF
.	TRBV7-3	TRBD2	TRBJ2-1	TGTGCCAGCGCCCCGGGACTAGGGGCGAACAATGAGCAGTTCTTC	CASAPGLGANNEQFF
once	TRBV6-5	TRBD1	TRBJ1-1	TGTGCCAGCAGCCGGACAGGGACCGTGAACACTGAAGCTTTCTTT	CASSRTGTVNTEAFF
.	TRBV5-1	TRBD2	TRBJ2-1	TGCGCCAGCAGCTGGAGTAGCGGGGGGAGCTCCTACAATGAGCAGTTCTTC	CASSWSSGGSSYNEQFF
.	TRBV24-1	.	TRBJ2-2	TGTGCCACCAGTGTTAGGGGCACGAACACCGGGGAGCTGTTTTTT	CATSVRGTNTGELFF
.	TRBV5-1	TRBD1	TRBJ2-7	TGCGCCAGCAGCTTCCCCGGGACAGGGAACGAGCAGTACTTC	CASSFPGTGNEQYF
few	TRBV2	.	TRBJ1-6	TGTGCCAGCAGTGAAACGGCAGGGGAAAATTCACCCCTCCACTTT	CASSETAGENSPLHF
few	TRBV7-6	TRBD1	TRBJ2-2	TGTGCCAGCAGAGCCGGGACAGGGGGCACCGGGGAGCTGTTTTTT	CASRAGTGGTGELFF
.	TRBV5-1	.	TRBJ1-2	TGCGCCAGCAGCGAGGACAGCTATGGCTACACCTTC	CASSEDSYGYTF